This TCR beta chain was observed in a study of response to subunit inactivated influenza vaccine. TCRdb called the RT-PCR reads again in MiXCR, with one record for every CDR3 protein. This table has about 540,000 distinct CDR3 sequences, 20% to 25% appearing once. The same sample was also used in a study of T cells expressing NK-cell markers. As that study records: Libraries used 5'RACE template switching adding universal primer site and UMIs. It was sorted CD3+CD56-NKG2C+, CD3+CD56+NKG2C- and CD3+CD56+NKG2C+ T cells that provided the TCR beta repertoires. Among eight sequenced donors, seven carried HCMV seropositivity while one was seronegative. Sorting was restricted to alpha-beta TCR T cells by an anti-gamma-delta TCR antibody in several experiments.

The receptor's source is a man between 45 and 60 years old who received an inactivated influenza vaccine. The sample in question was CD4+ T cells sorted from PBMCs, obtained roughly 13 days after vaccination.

The CDR3: CASRSGGDTYHEQFF. The CDR3, as DNA: TGTGCCAGCAGATCCGGGGGGGACACTTATCATGAGCAGTTCTTC. The chain recombines TRBV28 with TRBJ2-1, with TRBD2 identical over 8 bases. Germline lookup yields CDR1 MDHEN and CDR2 SYDVKM. The V and J ends lost 6 bases and 8 bases, in that order; junction bases with no gene match: 12. The CDR3 spans 15 residues.